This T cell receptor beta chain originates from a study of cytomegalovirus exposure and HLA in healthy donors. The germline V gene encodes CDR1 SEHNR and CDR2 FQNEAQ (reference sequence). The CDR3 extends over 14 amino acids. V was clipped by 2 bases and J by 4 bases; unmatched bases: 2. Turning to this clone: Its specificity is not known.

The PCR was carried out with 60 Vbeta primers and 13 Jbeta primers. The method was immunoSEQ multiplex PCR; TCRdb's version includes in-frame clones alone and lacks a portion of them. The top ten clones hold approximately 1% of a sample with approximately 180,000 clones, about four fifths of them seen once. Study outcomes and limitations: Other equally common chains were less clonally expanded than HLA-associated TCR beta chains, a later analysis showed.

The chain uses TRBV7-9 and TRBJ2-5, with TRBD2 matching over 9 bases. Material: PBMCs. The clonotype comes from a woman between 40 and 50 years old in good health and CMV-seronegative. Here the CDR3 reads CASSLRGGGETQYF. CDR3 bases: TGTGCCAGCAGCTTACGCGGGGGGGGAGAGACCCAGTACTTC.